This T cell receptor (beta chain) stems from a study of blood T cell repertoires in COVID-19. Clones were sequenced by immunoSEQ multiplex PCR, and TCRdb holds only the in-frame ones, with some missing. Here the sample spans around 250,000 clones, about 87% being singletons. Germline trimming cut 6 bases from V and 2 bases from J; bases unmatched to any gene: 3. The germline gives CDR1 SGHVS, CDR2 FQNEAQ. This CDR3 is built from 14 residues. The sequence was obtained from a woman in her fifties or sixties who had recovered from COVID-19. What was sequenced was PBMCs or T cells enriched from blood (not recorded which). V gene TRBV7-8 combines with J gene TRBJ1-5, with TRBD1 matching over 8 bases. The CDR3, as DNA: TGTGCCAGCAGGCAGACAGGGGGCAATCAGCCCCAGCATTTT. It codes for CASRQTGGNQPQHF.